These 16 T cell receptor beta chains were sequenced from one sample in a study of shared clonotypes between healthy human individuals. Profiled with immunoSEQ multiplex PCR; TCRdb holds only in-frame clones, not every one. The sample consists of around 510,000 clones, approximately 94% of them appearing once. Sequencing was performed on naive CD4+ T cells sorted from blood. Subset: CD45RA+ positively selected. The receptors shown here come from a woman under 40 in good health.

The chain is built from TRBV6-6 and TRBJ2-1; D unclear. Germline CDR1 MNHNY, CDR2 SVGAGI (reference sequence). Trimming removed 5 bases at V and 8 bases at J, with 7 bases between. The CDR3 spans 11 residues. DNA for the CDR3: TGTGCCAGCAGTCCCCGGGATGAGCAGTTCTTC. It codes for CASSPRDEQFF.

The chain employs TRBV7-8 and TRBJ2-5; the match to TRBD1 covers 9 bases. The J call could be wrong; TRBJ2-7 is a better fit for the DNA end. The CDR3 is made up of 16 amino acids. The V gene's germline CDR1 is SGHVS and CDR2 FQNEAQ. The CDR3 region has the DNA TGTGCCAGCAGCCTGACAAGGGACAGGGTCTCCTACGAGCAGTACTTC. It codes for CASSLTRDRVSYEQYF.

The rearrangement links TRBV6-5 to TRBJ1-1, with D unresolved. CDR1 and CDR2 (germline): MNHEY, SVGAGI. V was clipped by 3 bases and J by 3 bases, with 11 bases between them. This CDR3 has 14 residues. Here the CDR3 reads CASSYGVGDTEAFF. For the CDR3, the DNA is TGTGCCAGCAGTTATGGTGTTGGGGACACTGAAGCTTTCTTT.

The rearrangement joins TRBV5-1 to TRBJ2-1, with no clear D. CDR3 length: 14 residues. V shed 4 bases and J shed 5 bases, with 13 bases lying between them. The germline V gene encodes CDR1 SGHRS and CDR2 YFSETQ. The CDR3 nucleotides read TGCGCCAGCAGCGTATACAGAGATAACAATGAGCAGTTCTTC. Amino acid sequence: CASSVYRDNNEQFF.

The V and J genes are TRBV14 and TRBJ2-5; the D gene is possibly TRBD2 (6 bases). CDR3 length: 15 amino acids. The V and J ends lost 0 bases and 5 bases respectively, with 13 bases between them. The germline CDR1 and CDR2 sequences are SGHDN and FVKESK. The CDR3: CASSQDLVRGETQYF. The CDR3 DNA reads TGTGCCAGCAGCCAAGATCTTGTCCGGGGGGAGACCCAGTACTTC.

The chain has TRBV18 and TRBJ1-1, with TRBD1 matching over 7 bases. V gave up 3 bases and J gave up 6 bases; unmatched junction bases: 7. CDR3 length: 14 residues. Germline lookup yields CDR1 KGHSH and CDR2 LQKENI. This CDR3 is CASSPTGYLAEAFF. For the CDR3, the DNA is TGTGCCAGCTCACCGACAGGGTATTTGGCTGAAGCTTTCTTT.

This clone was found once. The V gene is TRBV6-6, the J gene TRBJ2-1; 7 bases fit TRBD2. Germline V lookup: CDR1 MNHNY, CDR2 SVGAGI (reference sequence). The CDR3 consists of 14 residues. Germline trimming cut 0 bases from V and 7 bases from J; bases unmatched to any gene: 3. CDR3: CASSYSFGGNEQFF. DNA for the CDR3: TGTGCCAGCAGTTACTCGTTCGGGGGGAATGAGCAGTTCTTC.

The CDR3, as DNA: TGTGCCAGTAGGAAGCGGTTTGTGAACACCGGGGAGCTGTTTTTT. Its translation: CASRKRFVNTGELFF. This chain uses TRBV19 with TRBJ2-2; D is perhaps TRBD2 (5 bases). V lost 6 bases and J lost 1, with 12 bases in between. The CDR3 totals 15 residues. Germline loops: CDR1 LNHDA, CDR2 SQIVND (reference sequence). Full variable domain (rest looked up from reference TRBV19 and TRBJ2-2): DGGITQSPKYLFRKEGQNVTLSCEQNLNHDAMYWYRQDPGQGLRLIYYSQIVNDFQKGDIAEGYSVSREKKESFPLTVTSAQKNPTAFYLCASRKRFVNTGELFFGEGSRLTVL.

The rearrangement links TRBV5-6 to TRBJ2-7; D might be TRBD1 or TRBD2, each matching 5 bases. The CDR3 contains 15 residues. Looked up from germline, CDR1 is SGHDT and CDR2 is YYEEEE. With 4 bases removed from V and 3 bases from J, the gap between germline ends came to 17 bases. The CDR3 loop is CASSPIGTVSYEQYF. The DNA for the CDR3 is TGTGCCAGCAGCCCAATAGGGACGGTAAGCTACGAGCAGTACTTC.

The chain employs TRBV7-3 and TRBJ1-1; D is ambiguous. The CDR3 extends over 13 amino acids. The V and J ends lost 1 base and 1 base respectively, with 4 bases between them. Germline values: CDR1 SGHTA, CDR2 FQGTGA. DNA for the CDR3: TGTGCCAGCAGCTTAAGCGGGAACACTGAAGCTTTCTTT. It encodes CASSLSGNTEAFF.

Concerning this clone itself: This sample includes further DNA sequences coding for the same CDR3. The chain links TRBV7-2 to TRBJ2-7; 15 nucleotides align to TRBD2. The CDR3 has 15 amino acids. CDR1 and CDR2 from the germline V gene are SGHTA and FQGNSA. J gave up 3 bases and V 3 bases, and 0 bases lay outside the gene matches. The CDR3 region has the DNA TGTGCCAGCAGCTTGGGACTAGCGGGAGGCTACGAGCAGTACTTC. Amino acids: CASSLGLAGGYEQYF.

This chain joins TRBV7-9 and TRBJ2-1, with 8 nucleotides matching TRBD2. V lost 1 base and J lost 2; bases outside the gene matches: 1. The CDR3 is made up of 15 amino acids. Germline V CDR1 and CDR2: SEHNR, FQNEAQ (reference sequence). The CDR3 is CASSLDGRAYNEQFF. In DNA form, the CDR3 reads TGTGCCAGCAGCTTAGACGGGAGGGCCTACAATGAGCAGTTCTTC.

This clone was detected only once. The chain is built from TRBV6-1 and TRBJ2-5; TRBD2 aligns across 8 bases. Trimming took 0 bases from V and 4 from J; bases not matched to a gene: 10. The CDR3 has 17 residues. Germline CDR1 reads MNHNS; CDR2 reads SASEGT. The CDR3 region has the DNA TGTGCCAGCAGTGAAGCATTGAGCGGGAGAATGACAGAGACCCAGTACTTC. Protein sequence: CASSEALSGRMTETQYF.

The rearrangement uses TRBV7-9 and TRBJ2-1, with 8 nucleotides matching TRBD1. The CDR3 runs 16 residues. Germline V gene data show CDR1 as SEHNR and CDR2 as FQNEAQ (reference sequence). J lost 6 bases, V lost 5 bases, and 12 bases had no gene match. The CDR3, as DNA: TGTGCCAGCAGCCTCCGCGGACAGGGAATCCCCAATGAGCAGTTCTTC. It codes for CASSLRGQGIPNEQFF.

This sequence joins TRBV28 and TRBJ1-2; 11 bases match TRBD1. J was trimmed by 2 bases and V by 5 bases; bases with no gene match: 10. This CDR3 has 17 residues. CDR1 is MDHEN, CDR2 SYDVKM, per germline. DNA for the CDR3: TGTGCCAGCAGTACCCGACCCGGGACAGGGGGGAACTATGGCTACACCTTC. Encoded protein: CASSTRPGTGGNYGYTF.

J is TRBJ2-3 and V is TRBV5-4, with 13 bases identical to TRBD2. Per the germline V gene, CDR1 is SGHNT and CDR2 is YYREEE (reference sequence). The CDR3 is 19 amino acids. The junction had 7 bases not matched to a gene; V was cut back by 0 bases and J by 0 bases. The CDR3 sequence: CASSLDGTSGDLSTDTQYF. The CDR3 region has the DNA TGTGCCAGCAGCTTGGACGGGACTAGCGGGGATCTTAGCACAGATACGCAGTATTTT.